This is a list of T cell receptor beta chains from one sample in a study of post-analysis software for immune sequencing data. TCRdb called the PCR reads again in MiXCR, with one record for every CDR3 protein. The sample contains some 690,000 distinct CDR3 sequences, less than 35% of which appear only once. Specimen: blood. The source is a girl aged 10 to 17 with multiple sclerosis. Each CDR3 is given with its conserved first and last residue. A D gene is named only where the DNA matches it firmly. Clone size is shown for a subset of rows, as once, few, many or a class of expanded clone.

abundance	v_gene	j_gene	d_gene	CDR3aa	CDR3nt
.	TRBV28	TRBJ2-6	.	CASTMTVANVLTF	TGTGCCAGCACCATGACGGTGGCCAACGTCCTGACTTTC
.	TRBV28	TRBJ1-2	TRBD1	CASSKQGRGSGYTF	TGTGCCAGCAGTAAACAGGGGCGAGGGTCAGGCTACACCTTC
.	TRBV7-2	TRBJ2-7	.	CASSSNPKYEQYF	TGTGCCAGCAGCTCAAACCCCAAATACGAGCAGTACTTC
.	TRBV7-2	TRBJ2-5	.	CASSSQVGFEETQYF	TGTGCCAGCAGCTCCCAAGTGGGATTCGAGGAGACCCAGTACTTC
many	TRBV4-3	TRBJ2-7	TRBD1	CASSQATNRGAKQYF	TGCGCCAGCAGCCAAGCGACCAACAGGGGTGCCAAGCAGTACTTC
few	TRBV5-1	TRBJ1-1	TRBD1	CASSLVVTGGGAEAFF	TGCGCCAGCAGCTTGGTGGTGACAGGGGGAGGTGCGGAAGCTTTCTTT
.	TRBV7-2	TRBJ1-2	.	CASTPGVFYVGYTF	TGTGCCAGCACCCCGGGAGTTTTTTACGTTGGCTACACCTTC
few	TRBV2	TRBJ1-2	.	CASSRGGLGYTF	TGTGCCAGCAGTAGGGGGGGTTTGGGCTACACCTTC
.	TRBV7-9	TRBJ2-5	TRBD1	CASSPGTGGLDEQYF	TGTGCCAGCAGCCCCGGGACAGGGGGTCTGGATGAGCAGTACTTC
few	TRBV25-1	TRBJ1-5	.	CASSEAGIGQPQHF	TGTGCCAGCAGTGAGGCAGGAATTGGTCAGCCCCAGCATTTT
.	TRBV10-3	TRBJ2-5	.	CAISTPGQEGTRYF	TGTGCCATCAGTACCCCGGGACAAGAAGGGACCCGGTACTTC
.	TRBV10-3	TRBJ2-7	TRBD2	CAISRLAGVEQYF	TGTGCCATCAGTAGGCTAGCGGGAGTTGAGCAGTACTTC
.	TRBV5-1	TRBJ2-2	TRBD2	CASSLDVGRAGGELFF	TGCGCCAGCAGCTTGGATGTCGGGAGGGCCGGCGGGGAGCTGTTTTTT
.	TRBV12-3/TRBV12-4	TRBJ1-4	TRBD1	CASSLDQGAAEKLFF	TGTGCCAGCAGTTTAGATCAGGGGGCGGCGGAAAAACTGTTTTTT
.	TRBV6-5	TRBJ2-2	.	CASSYRRIVGWTGELFF	TGTGCCAGCAGTTACCGCAGGATAGTGGGTTGGACCGGGGAGCTGTTTTTT
.	TRBV29-1	TRBJ2-2	.	CSARGGGVAGELFF	TGCAGCGCCCGAGGGGGAGGGGTGGCCGGGGAGCTGTTTTTT
few	TRBV7-6	TRBJ2-2	.	CASSQTRNTGELFF	TGTGCCAGCAGCCAGACGAGGAACACCGGGGAGCTGTTTTTT
.	TRBV10-3	TRBJ1-4	TRBD1	CAIRVGTGIEKLFF	TGTGCCATCAGGGTGGGGACAGGGATTGAAAAACTGTTTTTT
few	TRBV6-2/TRBV6-3	TRBJ2-1	TRBD2	CASRRFSGDDNEQFF	TGTGCCAGCAGGAGATTTAGCGGGGATGACAATGAGCAGTTCTTC
.	TRBV5-4	TRBJ2-3	TRBD2	CASSHKRGGLADTQYF	TGTGCCAGCAGCCACAAGCGGGGGGGACTGGCAGATACGCAGTATTTT
.	TRBV2	TRBJ2-7	.	CASNEAGSRVGGEQYF	TGTGCCAGCAATGAAGCTGGGTCCCGGGTAGGGGGCGAGCAGTACTTC
.	TRBV7-2	TRBJ1-2	.	CASTDTKYGYTF	TGTGCCAGCACCGACACGAAGTATGGCTACACCTTC
.	TRBV7-9	TRBJ1-1	TRBD1	CASSLGQGVLEAFF	TGTGCCAGCAGCTTAGGACAGGGGGTTTTGGAAGCTTTCTTT
few	TRBV12-3/TRBV12-4	TRBJ2-1	TRBD1	CASSLMGQGREQFF	TGTGCCAGCAGTTTAATGGGACAGGGGCGCGAGCAGTTCTTC
.	TRBV6-2/TRBV6-3	TRBJ2-6	.	CASTLTRSSGANVLTF	TGTGCCAGCACCCTGACTAGATCCTCTGGGGCCAACGTCCTGACTTTC
.	TRBV28	TRBJ2-5	.	CASSSRVLQETQYF	TGTGCCAGCAGTTCCCGGGTACTCCAAGAGACCCAGTACTTC
.	TRBV20-1	TRBJ2-1	TRBD2	CSAGTSGPNEQFF	TGCAGTGCCGGGACTAGCGGACCCAATGAGCAGTTCTTC
few	TRBV20-1	TRBJ2-5	.	CSASSLETQYF	TGCAGTGCTAGTAGTCTGGAGACCCAGTACTTC
.	TRBV12-3/TRBV12-4	TRBJ2-1	.	CASSPQWDWRSSDEQFF	TGTGCCAGCAGTCCGCAATGGGACTGGCGTTCGTCCGATGAGCAGTTCTTC
.	TRBV6-5	TRBJ2-7	TRBD2	CASSRPLAGGNEQYF	TGTGCCAGCAGCCGGCCACTAGCGGGAGGGAACGAGCAGTACTTC
.	TRBV12-3/TRBV12-4	TRBJ1-5	.	CASSLATPGQPQHF	TGTGCCAGCAGTTTAGCGACCCCGGGTCAGCCCCAGCATTTT
.	TRBV11-2	TRBJ2-1	TRBD2	CASSRLGTSGSTNEQFF	TGTGCCAGCAGCCGACTGGGGACTAGCGGGAGTACCAATGAGCAGTTCTTC
.	TRBV2	TRBJ2-3	.	CASRPQSTDTQYF	TGTGCCAGCAGACCACAGAGCACAGATACGCAGTATTTT
.	TRBV7-2	TRBJ1-4	.	CASSSSPNNHEKLFF	TGTGCCAGCAGCTCAAGCCCTAATAACCATGAAAAACTGTTTTTT
few	TRBV4-3	TRBJ2-5	TRBD2	CASSQDSGGGTQYF	TGCGCCAGCAGCCAAGATTCTGGCGGGGGGACCCAGTACTTC
.	TRBV5-1	TRBJ1-1	.	CASSLRSSRENTEVFF	TGCGCCAGCAGCTTGCGTTCGAGTCGTGAGAACACTGAAGTTTTCTTT
.	TRBV5-6	TRBJ1-1	.	CASSLLIPNTEAFF	TGTGCCAGCAGCCTACTTATCCCGAACACTGAAGCTTTCTTT
.	TRBV4-3	TRBJ2-3	.	CASSRHRAGGGDTQYF	TGCGCCAGCAGCCGCCACAGGGCAGGGGGAGGAGATACGCAGTATTTT
many	TRBV20-1	TRBJ2-7	TRBD2	CSAPTSGLSYEQYF	TGCAGTGCTCCCACTAGCGGCCTCTCCTACGAGCAGTACTTC
few	TRBV4-1	TRBJ1-4	.	CASSQARYEKLFF	TGCGCCAGCAGCCAAGCCCGGTATGAAAAACTGTTTTTT
.	TRBV28	TRBJ2-7	.	CASSFPGGSYEQYF	TGTGCCAGCAGTTTCCCAGGAGGCTCCTACGAGCAGTACTTC
few	TRBV7-9	TRBJ2-7	TRBD2	CASRGVWGTYEQYF	TGTGCCAGCCGGGGGGTATGGGGAACCTACGAGCAGTACTTC
.	TRBV19	TRBJ1-5	.	CASGGDNQPQHF	TGTGCCAGTGGAGGGGACAATCAGCCCCAGCATTTT
few	TRBV6-5	TRBJ1-1	.	CATGHTEAFF	TGTGCCACCGGTCACACTGAAGCTTTCTTT
.	TRBV20-1	TRBJ2-2	.	CSARGPVQGGTGELFF	TGCAGTGCTAGAGGCCCGGTGCAGGGTGGCACCGGGGAGCTGTTTTTT
few	TRBV4-2	TRBJ2-5	.	CASSQDKRVETQYF	TGTGCCAGCAGCCAAGATAAAAGGGTTGAGACCCAGTACTTC
many	TRBV27	TRBJ2-7	.	CASRGPRGEQYF	TGTGCCAGCAGGGGACCCCGGGGCGAGCAGTACTTC